This T cell receptor (beta chain) originates from a study of shared clonotypes between healthy human individuals. Study-level findings and limits: Sampling involved blood alone; tissue repertoires likely differ.

Notes on this clone: What it binds is not known.

Researchers partitioned CD4+ cells into CD45RA+ naive and CD45RA-negative memory subsets. Every subset's genomic DNA went evenly onto several immunoSEQ plates. Some 30,000 T cell genomes, or around 0.2 ug DNA, went into the sorted-subset replicate PCRs. Here immunoSEQ multiplex PCR was the method, and the copy in TCRdb shows in-frame clones only, minus some. This sample has 850,000 to 1,100,000 clones, with 70% to 85% found just once. Trimming shortened V by 3 bases and J by 11 bases, and 20 bases separated the two germline ends. Germline CDR1 and CDR2: MDHEN and SYDVKM. The CDR3 totals 14 residues. This clonotype originated in a man aged 18 to 30 in good health. Some clones in this sample may be carry-over from other donors' samples. Material: memory CD4+ T cells from PBMCs. Described subset: CD45RA-negative fraction. The genes are TRBV28 and TRBJ2-7, with D perhaps matching TRBD1 or TRBD2 (5 bases each). CDR3: CASSLIGRGAEEYF. The CDR3 DNA follows: TGTGCCAGCAGTTTGATTGGTCGAGGGGCGGAAGAGTACTTC.